Sequencing of this TCR beta chain was carried out in a study of human T cells and chemical hapten exposure. Study information: Patients, chiefly female, had alopecia areata, totalis or universalis.

The CDR3 is 14 residues long. V was pared by 1 base and J by 4 bases, with 10 bases between. Germline loops: CDR1 SGHTA, CDR2 FQGNSA. As to time point: pre-sensitization, week 0. Described treatment: therapeutic diphenylcyclopropenone sensitization with weekly scalp DPC. Donors were 18 to 70-year-old alopecia patients suitable for DPC. One entry per CDR3 protein, called by TCRdb with MiXCR from the RACE reads. In the table there are around 120,000 distinct CDR3 sequences, about 13% of which are singletons. This clonotype came up a few times. This material consisted of whole blood, taken in connection with sensitization to the hapten diphenylcyclopropenone (DPC). The receptor comes from a woman between 18 and 30 years old with alopecia areata. Some clones in this sample may be carry-over from other donors' samples. J is TRBJ1-2 and V is TRBV7-2; weak D call: TRBD1 (6 bases). Here the CDR3 DNA reads TGTGCCAGCAGCTTAGTGCCACAGGGCTATGGCTACACCTTC. This sequence encodes CASSLVPQGYGYTF.